This TCR beta chain emerged from a study of response to subunit inactivated influenza vaccine. The germline gives CDR1 SGHRS, CDR2 YFSETQ. The CDR3 length is 14 residues. V was clipped by 4 bases and J by 1 base, with 12 bases between them. Whole-study results and caveats: Each seasonal flu vaccination may recruit only limited new T cells, authors suggested.

As to this clonotype: Its antigen remains unknown.

TCRdb analysed the RT-PCR reads with MiXCR anew, one entry per CDR3 protein. The data contain around 520,000 distinct CDR3 sequences, around 11% of them singletons. The chain is built from TRBV5-1 and TRBJ2-7; D tentatively fits TRBD1 or TRBD2 (5 bases each). The source was PBMCs from blood, collected on the day of vaccination. This TCR came from a man aged 45-60 years who received an inactivated influenza vaccine. CDR3: CASSNRDGSYEQYF. CDR3 nucleotides: TGCGCCAGCAGCAACCGGGACGGTTCCTACGAGCAGTACTTC.